Detailed here is one T cell receptor (beta chain). Its antigen is not identified. This entry belongs to a study of OX40 agonist ivuxolimab in advanced cancers. Whole-study context: Patients were dosed with the agonistic anti-OX40 (CD134) antibody ivuxolimab. Intravenous ivuxolimab was administered to patients every 2 weeks at 0.01 to 10 mg/kg.

Exclusion applied to patients with autoimmune disease history or systemic immunosuppression. V shed 1 base and J shed 2 bases, with 9 bases lying between them. Germline V CDR1 and CDR2: SGHVS, FQNEAQ. This CDR3 spans 15 amino acids. The repertoire was sequenced with immunoSEQ multiplex PCR; TCRdb's copy has only in-frame clones and lacks some. The data show about 67,000 clones, with roughly 81% seen just once and around 2% held by the top ten. Study-level results: Relatively little clonal expansion, among the lowest observed, appeared in partial responders at 0.1-3.0 mg/kg.

The TCR originated in an adult with an advanced solid tumor such as melanoma, head and neck, liver or kidney cancer. Sequencing used CD4+ or CD8+ T cells sorted from blood, obtained in a trial of the OX40 agonist ivuxolimab. The J gene is TRBJ2-1, the V gene TRBV7-8; D is unclear. As DNA, the CDR3 is TGTGCCAGCAGCTTAGACTACCTAGCCTACAATGAGCAGTTCTTC. Residues: CASSLDYLAYNEQFF.